A few counts support the clone carrying this T cell receptor (beta chain). These data come from a study of molecular identifiers for immune sequencing clone quantification. Naive CD8 T cells underwent sorting with the CD8+CD4-CCR7+CD45RA+ definition. CDR1 and CDR2 (germline): MNHEY, SMNVEV (reference sequence). V lost 3 bases to trimming and J lost 7 bases; unmatched junction nucleotides: 4. The CDR3 extends over 13 amino acids. TCRdb itself ran the PCR reads through MiXCR, one entry per CDR3 protein. The data contain approximately 90,000 distinct CDR3 sequences, around 24% of them seen just once; the ten biggest clones take up roughly 0.94%.

This TCR derives from a human donor in good health. Some libraries in this study had Jurkat cell RNA spiked in. This rearrangement joins TRBV27 to TRBJ2-7; 9 nucleotides match TRBD1. The sequenced material came from naive CD8+ T cells from blood, with Jurkat cell RNA spiked in. Noted subset: FACS-sorted CD8+CD4-CCR7+CD45RA+ naive T cells. CDR3 bases: TGTGCCAGCAGTTTGACAGGGGGTATAGAGCAGTACTTC. This sequence encodes CASSLTGGIEQYF.